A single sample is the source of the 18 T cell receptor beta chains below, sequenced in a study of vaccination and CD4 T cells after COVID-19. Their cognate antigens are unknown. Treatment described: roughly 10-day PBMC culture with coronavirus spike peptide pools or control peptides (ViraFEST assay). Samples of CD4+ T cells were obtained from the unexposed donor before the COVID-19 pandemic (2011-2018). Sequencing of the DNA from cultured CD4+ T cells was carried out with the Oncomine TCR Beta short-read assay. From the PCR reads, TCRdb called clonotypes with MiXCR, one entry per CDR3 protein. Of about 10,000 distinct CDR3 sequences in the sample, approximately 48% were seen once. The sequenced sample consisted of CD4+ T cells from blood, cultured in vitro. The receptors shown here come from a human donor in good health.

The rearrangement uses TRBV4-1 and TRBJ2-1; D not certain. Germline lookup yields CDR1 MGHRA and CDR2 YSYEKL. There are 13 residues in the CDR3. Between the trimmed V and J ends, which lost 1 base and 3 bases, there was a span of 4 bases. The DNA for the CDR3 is TGCGCCAGCAGCCAAGTATTCTACAATGAGCAGTTCTTC. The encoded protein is CASSQVFYNEQFF.

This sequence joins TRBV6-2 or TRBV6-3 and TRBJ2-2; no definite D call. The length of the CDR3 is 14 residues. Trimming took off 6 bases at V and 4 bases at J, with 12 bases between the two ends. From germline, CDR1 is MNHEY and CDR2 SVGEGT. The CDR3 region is CASRKSMVTGELFF. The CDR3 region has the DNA TGTGCCAGCAGGAAGTCGATGGTCACCGGGGAGCTGTTTTTT.

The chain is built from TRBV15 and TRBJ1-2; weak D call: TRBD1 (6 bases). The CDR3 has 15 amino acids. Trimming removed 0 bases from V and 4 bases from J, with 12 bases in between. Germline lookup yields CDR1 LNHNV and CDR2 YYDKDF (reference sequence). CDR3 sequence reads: CATSREWGASYGYTF. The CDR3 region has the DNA TGTGCCACCAGCAGAGAATGGGGGGCGAGCTATGGCTACACCTTC. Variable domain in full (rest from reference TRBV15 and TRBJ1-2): DAMVIQNPRYQVTQFGKPVTLSCSQTLNHNVMYWYQQKSSQAPKLLFHYYDKDFNNEADTPDNFQSRRPNTSFCFLDIRSPGLGDTAMYLCATSREWGASYGYTFGSGTRLTVV.

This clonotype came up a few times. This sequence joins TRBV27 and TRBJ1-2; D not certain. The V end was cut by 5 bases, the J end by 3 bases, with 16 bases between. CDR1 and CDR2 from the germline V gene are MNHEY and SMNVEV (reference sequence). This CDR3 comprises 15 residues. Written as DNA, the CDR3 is TGTGCCAGCAGTCTCCTCTCGCGGCGGGACTATGGCTACACCTTC. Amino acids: CASSLLSRRDYGYTF.

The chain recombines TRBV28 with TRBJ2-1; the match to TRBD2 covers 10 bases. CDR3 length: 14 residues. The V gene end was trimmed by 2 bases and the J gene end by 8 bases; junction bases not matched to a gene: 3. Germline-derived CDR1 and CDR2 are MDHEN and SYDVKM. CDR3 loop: CASSLLAGVHEQFF. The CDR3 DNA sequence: TGTGCCAGCAGTTTACTAGCGGGGGTCCATGAGCAGTTCTTC.

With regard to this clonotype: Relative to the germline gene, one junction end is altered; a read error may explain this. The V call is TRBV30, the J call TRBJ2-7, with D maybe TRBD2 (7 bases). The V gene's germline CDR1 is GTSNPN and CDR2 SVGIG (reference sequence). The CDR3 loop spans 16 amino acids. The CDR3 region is CTWSPPVGGATYEQYF. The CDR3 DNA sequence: TGTACCTGGAGTCCGCCGGTGGGGGGGGCGACCTACGAGCAGTACTTC. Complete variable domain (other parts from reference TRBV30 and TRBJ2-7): SQTIHQWPATLVQPVGSPLSLECTVEGTSNPNLYWYRQAAGRGLQLLFYSVGIGQISSEVPQNLSASRPQDRQFILSSKKLLLSDSGFYLCTWSPPVGGATYEQYFGPGTRLTVT.

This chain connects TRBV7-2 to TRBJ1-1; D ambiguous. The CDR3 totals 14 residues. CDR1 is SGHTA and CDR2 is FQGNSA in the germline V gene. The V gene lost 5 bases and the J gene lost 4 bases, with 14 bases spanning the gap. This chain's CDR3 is CASSPPREGTEAFF. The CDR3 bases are TGTGCCAGCAGCCCACCGAGGGAAGGCACTGAAGCTTTCTTT. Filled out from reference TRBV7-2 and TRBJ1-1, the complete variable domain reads GAGVSQSPSNKVTEKGKDVELRCDPISGHTALYWYRQSLGQGLEFLIYFQGNSAPDKSGLPSDRFSAERTGGSVSTLTIQRTQQEDSAVYLCASSPPREGTEAFFGQGTRLTVV.

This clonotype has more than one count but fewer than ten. The CDR3: CASSFLDSNYGYTF. For the CDR3, the DNA is TGTGCCAGCAGTTTCCTCGATTCTAACTATGGCTACACCTTC. The chain employs TRBV27 and TRBJ1-2, with D hard to call. V was trimmed by 3 bases and J by 0 bases, leaving 8 bases between them. Germline V gene lookup returns CDR1 MNHEY and CDR2 SMNVEV (reference sequence). CDR3 length equals 14 residues.

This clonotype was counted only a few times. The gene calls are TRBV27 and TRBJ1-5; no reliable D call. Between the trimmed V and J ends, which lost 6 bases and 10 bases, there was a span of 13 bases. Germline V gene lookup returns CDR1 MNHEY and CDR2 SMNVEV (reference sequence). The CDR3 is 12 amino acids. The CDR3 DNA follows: TGTGCCAGCAGCAGAACCGGCGAACCCCAGCATTTT. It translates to CASSRTGEPQHF.

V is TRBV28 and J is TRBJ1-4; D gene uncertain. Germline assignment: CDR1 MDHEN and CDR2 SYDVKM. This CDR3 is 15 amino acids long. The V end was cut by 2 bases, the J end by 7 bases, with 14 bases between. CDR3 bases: TGTGCCAGCAGTTTAATGCGGGGTATAGGTGAAAAACTGTTTTTT. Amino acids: CASSLMRGIGEKLFF.

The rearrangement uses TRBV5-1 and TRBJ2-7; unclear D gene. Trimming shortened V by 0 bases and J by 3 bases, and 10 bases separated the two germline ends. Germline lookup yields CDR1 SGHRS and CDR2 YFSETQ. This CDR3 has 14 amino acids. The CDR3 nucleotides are TGCGCCAGCAGCTTGGGGATGTCGGGCTACGAGCAGTACTTC. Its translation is CASSLGMSGYEQYF. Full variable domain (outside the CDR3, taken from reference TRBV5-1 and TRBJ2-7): KAGVTQTPRYLIKTRGQQVTLSCSPISGHRSVSWYQQTPGQGLQFLFEYFSETQRNKGNFPGRFSGRQFSNSRSEMNVSTLELGDSALYLCASSLGMSGYEQYFGPGTRLTVT.

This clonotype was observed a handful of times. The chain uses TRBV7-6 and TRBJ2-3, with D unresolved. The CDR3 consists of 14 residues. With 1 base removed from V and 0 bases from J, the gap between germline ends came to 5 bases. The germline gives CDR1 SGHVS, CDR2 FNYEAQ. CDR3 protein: CASSLDSSTDTQYF. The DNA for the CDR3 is TGTGCCAGCAGCTTAGATTCCAGCACAGATACGCAGTATTTT.

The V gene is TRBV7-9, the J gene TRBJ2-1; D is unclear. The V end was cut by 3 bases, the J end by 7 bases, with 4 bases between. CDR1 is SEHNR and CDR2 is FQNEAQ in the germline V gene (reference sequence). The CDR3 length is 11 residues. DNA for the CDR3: TGTGCCAGCAGCTTGAAGAATGAGCAGTTCTTC. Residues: CASSLKNEQFF. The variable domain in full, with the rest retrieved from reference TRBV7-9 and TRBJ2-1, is DTGVSQNPRHKITKRGQNVTFRCDPISEHNRLYWYRQTLGQGPEFLTYFQNEAQLEKSRLLSDRFSAERPKGSFSTLEIQRTEQGDSAMYLCASSLKNEQFFGPGTRLTVL.

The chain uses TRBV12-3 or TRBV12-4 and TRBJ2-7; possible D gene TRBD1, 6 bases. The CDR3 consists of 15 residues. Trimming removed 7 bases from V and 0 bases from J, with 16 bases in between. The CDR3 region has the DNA TGTGCCAGCACGCAAACGGGACACCACTCCTACGAGCAGTACTTC. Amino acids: CASTQTGHHSYEQYF.

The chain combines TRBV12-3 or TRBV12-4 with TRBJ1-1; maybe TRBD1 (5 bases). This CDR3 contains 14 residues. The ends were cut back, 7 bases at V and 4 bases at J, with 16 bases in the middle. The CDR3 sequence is CASTLTGGLTEAFF. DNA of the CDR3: TGTGCCAGCACCCTAACAGGCGGGCTCACTGAAGCTTTCTTT.

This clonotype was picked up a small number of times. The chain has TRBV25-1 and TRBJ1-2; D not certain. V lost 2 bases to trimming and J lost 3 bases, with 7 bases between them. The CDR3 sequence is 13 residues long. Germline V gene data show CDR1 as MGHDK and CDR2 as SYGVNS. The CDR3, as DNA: TGTGCCAGCAGTGAAGCCACCTACTATGGCTACACCTTC. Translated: CASSEATYYGYTF.

The CDR3 region is CASSENRPLHF. The CDR3 DNA follows: TGTGCCAGCAGTGAAAACCGGCCCCTCCACTTT. The chain has TRBV6-1 and TRBJ1-6; D gene uncertain. Between the trimmed V and J ends, which lost 2 bases and 13 bases, there was a span of 6 bases. CDR3 size: 11 residues. Germline V lookup: CDR1 MNHNS, CDR2 SASEGT.

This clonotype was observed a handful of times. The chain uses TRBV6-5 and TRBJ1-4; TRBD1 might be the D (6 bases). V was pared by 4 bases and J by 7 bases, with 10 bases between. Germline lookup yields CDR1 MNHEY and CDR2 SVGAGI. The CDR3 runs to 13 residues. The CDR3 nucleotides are TGTGCCAGCAGTTGGGACACGGCTGAAAAACTGTTTTTT. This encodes CASSWDTAEKLFF.